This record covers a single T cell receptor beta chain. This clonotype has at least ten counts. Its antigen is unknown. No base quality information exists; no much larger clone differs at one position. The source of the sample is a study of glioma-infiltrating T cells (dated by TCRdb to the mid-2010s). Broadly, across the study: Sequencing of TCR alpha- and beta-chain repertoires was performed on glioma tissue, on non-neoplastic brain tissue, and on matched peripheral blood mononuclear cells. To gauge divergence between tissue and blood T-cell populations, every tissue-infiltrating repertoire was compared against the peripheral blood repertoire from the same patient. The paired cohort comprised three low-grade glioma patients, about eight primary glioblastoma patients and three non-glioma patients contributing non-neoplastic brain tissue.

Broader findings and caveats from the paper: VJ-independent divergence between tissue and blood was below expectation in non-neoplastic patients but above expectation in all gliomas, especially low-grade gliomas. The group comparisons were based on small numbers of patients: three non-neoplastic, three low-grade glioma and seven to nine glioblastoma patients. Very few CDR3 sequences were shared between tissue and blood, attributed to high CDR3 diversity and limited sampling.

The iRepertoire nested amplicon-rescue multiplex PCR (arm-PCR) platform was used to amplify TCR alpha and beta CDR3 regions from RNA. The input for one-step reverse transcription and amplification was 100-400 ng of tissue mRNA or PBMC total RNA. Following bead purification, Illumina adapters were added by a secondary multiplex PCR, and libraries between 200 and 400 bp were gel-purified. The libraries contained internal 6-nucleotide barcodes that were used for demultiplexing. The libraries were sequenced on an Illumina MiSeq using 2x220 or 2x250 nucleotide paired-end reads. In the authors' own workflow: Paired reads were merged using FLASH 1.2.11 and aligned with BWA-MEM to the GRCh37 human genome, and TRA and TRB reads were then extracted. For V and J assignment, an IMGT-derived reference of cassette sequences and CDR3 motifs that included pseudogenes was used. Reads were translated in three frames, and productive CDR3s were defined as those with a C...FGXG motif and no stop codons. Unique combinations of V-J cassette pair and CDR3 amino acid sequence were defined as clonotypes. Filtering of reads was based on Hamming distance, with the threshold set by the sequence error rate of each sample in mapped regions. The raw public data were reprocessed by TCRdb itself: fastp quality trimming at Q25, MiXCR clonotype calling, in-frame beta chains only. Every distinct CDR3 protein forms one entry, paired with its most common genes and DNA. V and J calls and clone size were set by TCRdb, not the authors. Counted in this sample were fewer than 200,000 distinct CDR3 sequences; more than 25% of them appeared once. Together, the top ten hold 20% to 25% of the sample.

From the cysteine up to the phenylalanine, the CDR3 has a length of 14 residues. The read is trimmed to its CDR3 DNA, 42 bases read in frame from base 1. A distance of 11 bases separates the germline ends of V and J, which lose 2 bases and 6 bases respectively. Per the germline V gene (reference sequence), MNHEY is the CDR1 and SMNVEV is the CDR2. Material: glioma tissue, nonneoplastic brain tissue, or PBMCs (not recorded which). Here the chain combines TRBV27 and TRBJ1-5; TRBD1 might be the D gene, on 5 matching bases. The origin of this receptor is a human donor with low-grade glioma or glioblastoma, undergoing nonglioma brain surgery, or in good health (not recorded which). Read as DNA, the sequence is TGTGCCAGCAGTTTAGCGGGGCCCGGTCAGCCCCAGCATTTT. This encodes CASSLAGPGQPQHF.